Listed below are T cell receptor beta chains from one sample, sequenced in a study of cytomegalovirus exposure and HLA in healthy donors. Using immunoSEQ multiplex PCR, the repertoire was profiled, and TCRdb retains in-frame clones only, with some absent. This table has about 150,000 clones, 89% appearing once. The material sequenced was PBMCs. The source of these receptors is a woman aged 18-30 years in good health and CMV-seropositive. The CDR3 runs from the conserved cysteine through the conserved F or W. A D gene is named only where the DNA matches it firmly. For some rows the clone size is stated as once, few or many, or as a class when expanded; others skip it.

v_gene	j_gene	d_gene	abundance	CDR3nt	CDR3aa
TRBV7-2	TRBJ1-2	-	-	TGTGCCAGCAGTAAAGCAAGGGGCCTTACTAACTATGGCTACACCTTC	CASSKARGLTNYGYTF
TRBV15	TRBJ1-2	-	-	TGTGCCACCAGCAGAGATCCGAGGGTTTCTGATGGCTACACCTTC	CATSRDPRVSDGYTF
TRBV19	TRBJ1-2	TRBD1	-	TGTGCCAGTAGTACGGGACAGGAATTCTATGGCTACACCTTC	CASSTGQEFYGYTF
TRBV4-2	TRBJ2-2	-	-	TGTGCCAGCAGCCCGGGGGGCGTTAACACCGGGGAGCTGTTTTTT	CASSPGGVNTGELFF
TRBV28	TRBJ2-1	-	medium-sized	TGTGCCAGCAGTTTAGATGAGGATGAGCAGTTCTTC	CASSLDEDEQFF
TRBV27	TRBJ2-6	TRBD1	-	TGTGCCAGCAGCCGGGACAGGGGACTCTCTGGGGCCAACGTCCTGACTTTC	CASSRDRGLSGANVLTF
TRBV5-1	TRBJ2-3	TRBD1	-	TGCGCCAGCAGCCGGGACAGTATCACTAGCACAGATACGCAGTATTTT	CASSRDSITSTDTQYF
TRBV7-9	TRBJ2-3	TRBD2	-	TGTGCCAGCAGCTTAGCGATCGAGCGGGGGAACACAGATACGCAGTATTTT	CASSLAIERGNTDTQYF
TRBV7-3	TRBJ1-6	-	-	TGTGCCAGCAGCTTCGGCAGCGTTAATTCACCCCTCCACTTT	CASSFGSVNSPLHF
TRBV18	TRBJ2-7	TRBD2	-	TGTGCCAGCTCGGACACAGCGGGGGGACATCTCTCCTACGAGCAGTACTTC	CASSDTAGGHLSYEQYF
TRBV4-2	TRBJ2-1	TRBD2	-	TGTGCCAGCACGGGACTAACTAGCGGGGGAGACAATGAGCAGTTCTTC	CASTGLTSGGDNEQFF
TRBV28	TRBJ1-6	TRBD1	-	TGTGCCAGCAGCGGACAGGGCAAGGTCAGTTCACCCCTCCACTTT	CASSGQGKVSSPLHF
TRBV11-2	TRBJ1-1	TRBD1	few	TGTGCCAGCAGCTTACGGGGACAGCTTGGAGCTTTCTTT	CASSLRGQLGAFF
TRBV6-5	TRBJ1-2	TRBD1	-	TGTGCCAGCAGTTCCTCGGACAGGAAGGGCTACACCTTC	CASSSSDRKGYTF
TRBV6-1	TRBJ1-2	TRBD1	-	TGTGCCAGCAGTGACGCAGGGGGCTGGAATGGCTACACCTTC	CASSDAGGWNGYTF
TRBV2	TRBJ2-2	TRBD1	-	TGTGCCAGTATCCGGGACAGGGTCCCCGGGGAGCTGTTTTTT	CASIRDRVPGELFF
TRBV7-2	TRBJ2-7	-	once	TGTGCCAGCACCAAGGGGGGGGGATTCTACGAGCAGTACTTC	CASTKGGGFYEQYF
TRBV28	TRBJ2-7	TRBD1	-	TGTGCCAGCAGTTTCCGGGACAGACTTACCTACGAGCAGTACTTC	CASSFRDRLTYEQYF
TRBV19	TRBJ2-7	-	-	TGTGCCAGTAGTATAGACCCGCGGGGCGGACCCTACGAGCAGTACTTC	CASSIDPRGGPYEQYF
TRBV4-1	TRBJ1-2	TRBD1	-	TGCGCCAGCCGCTTGGGGGACAGGGAAGTAGATGGCTATGGCTACACCTTC	CASRLGDREVDGYGYTF
TRBV28	TRBJ1-6	-	-	TGTGCCAGCATCGATTTTCAGGGGTTCAATTCACCCCTCCACTTT	CASIDFQGFNSPLHF
TRBV5-6	TRBJ1-5	-	-	TGTGCCAGCAGCCATACAGGGTTCAATCAGCCCCAGCATTTT	CASSHTGFNQPQHF
TRBV10-3	TRBJ2-2	TRBD2	once	TGTGCCATCAGCCCCGTCACCCCGGGACAGGGGACTAGCGGGGGGGGCACCGGGGAGCTGTTTTTT	CAISPVTPGQGTSGGGTGELFF
TRBV12-5	TRBJ2-7	-	-	TGTGCTAGTGCCCCCGGGTTCTCCTCCGAGCAGTACTTC	CASAPGFSSEQYF
TRBV11-2	TRBJ1-1	-	-	TGTGCCAGCAGCGGTGAGATGAACACTGAAGCTTTCTTT	CASSGEMNTEAFF
TRBV5-6	TRBJ2-7	TRBD1	once	TGTGCCAGCAGTGAGGTGGCAGGGGGACCTTTGGAGCAGTACTTC	CASSEVAGGPLEQYF
TRBV6-4	TRBJ2-7	TRBD2	-	TGTGCCAGCAGTGACTCGATCGATCTAGCGGGGGTCCGGGGGTACGAGCAGTACTTC	CASSDSIDLAGVRGYEQYF
TRBV28	TRBJ1-4	-	-	TGTGGGGCCGGAGGGACTATTAATGAAAAACTGTTTTTT	CGAGGTINEKLFF
TRBV27	TRBJ1-4	-	-	TGTGCCAGCAGGCTCACAGCCGTTGGCATAGAAAAACTGTTTTTT	CASRLTAVGIEKLFF
TRBV18	TRBJ2-7	-	-	TGTGCCAGCTCACCTCAGGGTCCCCACACCTACGAGCAGTACTTC	CASSPQGPHTYEQYF
TRBV9	TRBJ1-4	TRBD1	-	TGTGCCAGCAGCGAGGACAGGGGAGGCTATAATAATGAAAAACTGTTTTTT	CASSEDRGGYNNEKLFF
TRBV16	TRBJ1-1	-	-	TGTGCCAGCAGCCAGGTCAGGAACACTGAAGCTTTCTTT	CASSQVRNTEAFF
TRBV28	TRBJ2-7	TRBD2	-	TGTGCCAGCAGTTTATATCAGGGAGGGGACGAGCAGTACTTC	CASSLYQGGDEQYF
TRBV5-6	TRBJ2-1	-	few	TGTGCCAGCAGCCGTACAGATCGCGTTTTCCTCGGTAGGCATGAGCAGTTCTTC	CASSRTDRVFLGRHEQFF
TRBV6-5	TRBJ1-6	TRBD1	-	TGTGCCAGCAGGCTGTCGGACAGGGGCGGATCACCCCTCCACTTT	CASRLSDRGGSPLHF
TRBV6-5	TRBJ1-2	TRBD1	-	TGTGCCAGCAGCCCCACCGGGACAGCCTATGGCTACACCTTC	CASSPTGTAYGYTF
TRBV12-5	TRBJ1-3	TRBD1	-	TGTGCTAGTGGTCGAAGGGTAACAGGACAGGGTGGCAACACCATATATTTT	CASGRRVTGQGGNTIYF
TRBV9	TRBJ2-2	TRBD1	-	TGTGCCAGCAGCGTATCCTCAGGGGGCGGGCGTTCCGGGGAGCTGTTTTTT	CASSVSSGGGRSGELFF
TRBV28	TRBJ1-2	TRBD1	-	TGTGCCAGCATCTCCGACAGGGGGCATGGCTACACCTTC	CASISDRGHGYTF
TRBV4-3	TRBJ2-5	-	-	TGCGCCAGCAGCCAAGATCTGGGCCGGGAGACCCAGTACTTC	CASSQDLGRETQYF
TRBV11-2	TRBJ2-5	-	-	TGTGCCAGCAGCTTTGCAGGGGAGCCTAGGACCCAGTACTTC	CASSFAGEPRTQYF
TRBV7-6	TRBJ1-2	TRBD1	-	TGTGCCAGCAGCCCGACGGACAGGGCTAACTATGGCTACACCTTC	CASSPTDRANYGYTF
TRBV25-1	TRBJ1-2	-	-	TGTGCCAGCATGAGGCCGGACAGCTATGGCTACACCTTC	CASMRPDSYGYTF
TRBV19	TRBJ2-2	-	-	TGTGCCAGGAGAACTGGGGCGCAGGGCCTTTCGAACACCGGGGAGCTGTTTTTT	CARRTGAQGLSNTGELFF
TRBV5-8	TRBJ1-4	-	-	TGTGCCAGCAGCTGGTTGGGGGCTTATGAAAAACTGTTTTTT	CASSWLGAYEKLFF
TRBV7-2	TRBJ2-7	-	few	TGTGCCAGCAGCCGAAGGGGGAGAAGGGAGCAGTACTTC	CASSRRGRREQYF
TRBV4-2	TRBJ1-6	-	-	TGTGCCAGCAGCCAAGGTAGGAAGGAGGCACCCCTCCACTTT	CASSQGRKEAPLHF
TRBV30	TRBJ2-2	TRBD1	-	TGTGCCTGGAGTGCCCCGGACAGGGAGAACACCGGGGAGCTGTTTTTT	CAWSAPDRENTGELFF